This TCR beta chain is drawn from a study of CD8+ T cells in alopecia areata. Whole-study findings and limits: Affected lesional scalp, above all in alopecia totalis/universalis, was more clonal than normal scalp.

TCR sequencing used cDNA made by reverse transcription of extracted RNA. Clones were read by immunoSEQ multiplex PCR, and TCRdb kept only the in-frame ones, dropping some. The sample contains some 120,000 clones, roughly 54% of which appear only once. The ends lost 6 bases at V and 2 bases at J; junction bases unmatched: 3. The CDR3 covers 15 residues. Germline V lookup: CDR1 MNHEY, CDR2 SMNVEV (reference sequence). This clone was seen at least ten times. Antigen unknown. The chain couples TRBV27 to TRBJ2-3, with TRBD2 matching 12 bases. This TCR was recovered from a human donor with alopecia areata. Here the sequenced sample was CD4+ T cells sorted from blood, taken at week 0. As DNA, the CDR3 is TGTGCCAGCAGCCTAGCGGGGGGGGTCACAGATACGCAGTATTTT. Protein: CASSLAGGVTDTQYF.